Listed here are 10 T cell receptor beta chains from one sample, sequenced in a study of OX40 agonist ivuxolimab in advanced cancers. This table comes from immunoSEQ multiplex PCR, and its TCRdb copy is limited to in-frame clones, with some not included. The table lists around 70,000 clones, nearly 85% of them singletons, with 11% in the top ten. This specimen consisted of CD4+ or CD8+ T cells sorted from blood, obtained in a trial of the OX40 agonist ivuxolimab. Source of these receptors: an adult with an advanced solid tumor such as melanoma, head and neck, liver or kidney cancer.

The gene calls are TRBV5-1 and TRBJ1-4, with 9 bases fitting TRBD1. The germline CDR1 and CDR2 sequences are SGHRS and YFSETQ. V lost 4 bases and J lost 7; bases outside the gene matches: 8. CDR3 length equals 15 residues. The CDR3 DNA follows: TGCGCCAGCAGCACCACAGGGGGCTTGGGTGAAAAACTGTTTTTT. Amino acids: CASSTTGGLGEKLFF.

Here the CDR3 DNA reads TGTGCCAGCAGCTCAACCCAGGGTTCAGATGGCTACACCTTC. It yields the protein CASSSTQGSDGYTF. V and J are TRBV7-9 and TRBJ1-2, with D possibly matching TRBD1 (5 bases). CDR1 is SEHNR, CDR2 FQNEAQ, per germline (reference sequence). Between the trimmed V and J ends, which lost 4 bases and 6 bases, there was a span of 15 bases. This CDR3 region has 14 residues. Drawing the rest from reference TRBV7-9 and TRBJ1-2, the complete variable domain is DTGVSQNPRHKITKRGQNVTFRCDPISEHNRLYWYRQTLGQGPEFLTYFQNEAQLEKSRLLSDRFSAERPKGSFSTLEIQRTEQGDSAMYLCASSSTQGSDGYTFGSGTRLTVV.

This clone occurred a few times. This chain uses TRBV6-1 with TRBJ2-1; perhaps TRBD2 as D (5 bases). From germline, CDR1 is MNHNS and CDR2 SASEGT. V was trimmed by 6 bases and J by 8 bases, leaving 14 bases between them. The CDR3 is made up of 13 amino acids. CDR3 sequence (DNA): TGTGCCAGCAGGGTAACATCCGGGGATGAGCAGTTCTTC. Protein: CASRVTSGDEQFF.

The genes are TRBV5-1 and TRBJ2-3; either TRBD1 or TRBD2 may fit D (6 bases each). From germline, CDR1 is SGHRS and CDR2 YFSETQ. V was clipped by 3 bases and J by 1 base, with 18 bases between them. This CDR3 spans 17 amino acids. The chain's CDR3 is CASSSRGRGSGTDTQYF. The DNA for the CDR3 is TGCGCCAGCAGCTCCAGGGGCCGGGGGTCCGGCACAGATACGCAGTATTTT. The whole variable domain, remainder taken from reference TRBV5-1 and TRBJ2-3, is KAGVTQTPRYLIKTRGQQVTLSCSPISGHRSVSWYQQTPGQGLQFLFEYFSETQRNKGNFPGRFSGRQFSNSRSEMNVSTLELGDSALYLCASSSRGRGSGTDTQYFGPGTRLTVL.

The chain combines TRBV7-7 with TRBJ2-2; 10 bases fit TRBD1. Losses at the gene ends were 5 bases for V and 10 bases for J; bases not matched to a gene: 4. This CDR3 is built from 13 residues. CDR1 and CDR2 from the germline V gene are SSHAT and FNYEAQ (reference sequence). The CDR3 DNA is TGTGCCAGCAGCCGGACAGGGGGGGTGGAGCTGTTTTTT. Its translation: CASSRTGGVELFF.

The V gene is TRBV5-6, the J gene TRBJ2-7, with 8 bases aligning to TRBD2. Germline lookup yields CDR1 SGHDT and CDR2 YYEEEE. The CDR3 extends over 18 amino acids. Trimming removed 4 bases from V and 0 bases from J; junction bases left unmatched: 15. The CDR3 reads CASSLPSGTGTSSYEQYF. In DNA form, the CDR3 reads TGTGCCAGCAGCCTACCGTCGGGAACCGGGACTAGCTCCTACGAGCAGTACTTC.

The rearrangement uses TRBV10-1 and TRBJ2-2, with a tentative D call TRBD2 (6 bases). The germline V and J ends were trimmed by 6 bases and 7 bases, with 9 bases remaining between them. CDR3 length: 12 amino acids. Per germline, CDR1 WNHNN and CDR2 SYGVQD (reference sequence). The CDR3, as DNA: TGCGCCAGCAGCCCGGGGGTCGGGGAGCTGTTTTTT. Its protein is CASSPGVGELFF.

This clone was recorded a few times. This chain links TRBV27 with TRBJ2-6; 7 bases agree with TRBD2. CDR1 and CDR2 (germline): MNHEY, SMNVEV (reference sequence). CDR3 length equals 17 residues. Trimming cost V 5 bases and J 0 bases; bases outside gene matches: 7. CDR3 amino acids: CASSPPGLNSGANVLTF. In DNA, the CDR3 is TGTGCCAGCAGTCCACCGGGACTAAACTCTGGGGCCAACGTCCTGACTTTC.

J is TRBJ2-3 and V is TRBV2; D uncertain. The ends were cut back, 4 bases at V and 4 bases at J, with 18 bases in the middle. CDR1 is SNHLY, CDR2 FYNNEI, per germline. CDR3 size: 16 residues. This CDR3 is CASSGGVVAGSDTQYF. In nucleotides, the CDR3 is TGTGCCAGCAGTGGTGGCGTAGTTGCTGGTTCAGATACGCAGTATTTT.

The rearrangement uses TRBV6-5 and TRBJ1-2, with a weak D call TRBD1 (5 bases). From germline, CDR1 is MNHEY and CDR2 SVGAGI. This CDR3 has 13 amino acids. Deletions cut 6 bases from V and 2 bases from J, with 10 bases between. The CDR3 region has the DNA TGTGCCAGCAGCCTCGACAGCAACTATGGCTACACCTTC. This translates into CASSLDSNYGYTF.